The 4 T cell receptor beta chains presented below share a single source sample, sequenced in a study of blood T cell repertoires in COVID-19. Sequencing used immunoSEQ multiplex PCR; TCRdb keeps in-frame clones, though not all of them. The sample lists approximately 130,000 clones, about 76% seen once, with 15% to 25% in the top ten. The sample was peripheral blood. These receptors were collected from a man older than 75 with acute or convalescent COVID-19.

The chain uses TRBV5-3 and TRBJ2-5; D gene unclear. TRBV5-3 is an ORF for which the function is uncertain. The V end was cut by 4 bases, the J end by 3 bases, with 7 bases between. The CDR3 runs to 12 residues. Here the CDR3 reads CARSQLKETQYF. CDR3 DNA sequence: TGTGCCAGAAGCCAACTTAAAGAGACCCAGTACTTC.

This chain uses TRBV6-1 with TRBJ2-2, with D uncertain. CDR3 length: 14 amino acids. The ends were cut back, 2 bases at V and 4 bases at J, with 8 bases in the middle. Germline CDR1 MNHNS, CDR2 SASEGT. CDR3 sequence (DNA): TGTGCCAGCAGTGAATTGGGCTCCACCGGGGAGCTGTTTTTT. As protein: CASSELGSTGELFF.

The chain links TRBV4-1 to TRBJ2-4; 11 nucleotides agree with TRBD1. Germline values: CDR1 MGHRA, CDR2 YSYEKL. V lost 1 base and J lost 5; bases outside the gene matches: 4. CDR3 length equals 16 residues. The DNA of the CDR3 is TGCGCCAGCAGCCAAGTAGGGGGACAGGGGGAAAACATTCAGTACTTC. Encoded protein: CASSQVGGQGENIQYF.

The chain is built from TRBV7-9 and TRBJ1-1; D is uncertain. The CDR3 consists of 13 residues. Germline lookup yields CDR1 SEHNR and CDR2 FQNEAQ (reference sequence). The ends were cut back, 8 bases at V and 6 bases at J, with 16 bases in the middle. The CDR3 DNA reads as TGTGCCAGCGTTCCCGGGGAGCGGGCTGAAGCTTTCTTT. It specifies CASVPGERAEAFF.